This T cell receptor (beta chain) was obtained from a study of shared clonotypes between healthy human individuals. Study results and caveats: Across a handful of donors, naive CD4 shared roughly 5.2%, naive CD8 3.5% to 4%, memory CD4 more than 2%, memory CD8 about 0.38%. Blood was the sole source, and tissue repertoires probably differ.

This clone came up once. The target antigen is unknown. Naive-designated CD8 cells lacked CD45RO, were positively enriched for CCR7, and omitted terminally differentiated effector memory CD45RA+ cells. Recent vaccinations or acute infections were absent in the healthy HIV-negative adult donors. Donors were Caucasian adults residing in Nashville, Tennessee, USA. This table comes from immunoSEQ multiplex PCR, and its TCRdb copy is limited to in-frame clones, with some not included. The data show about 610,000 clones, around 96% seen once. V was pared by 3 bases and J by 9 bases, with 4 bases of the junction left unmatched. Germline V lookup: CDR1 MNHEY, CDR2 SMNVEV (reference sequence). The CDR3 loop spans 15 amino acids.

The sequence was obtained from a woman aged 25 to 39 in good health. The genes are TRBV27 and TRBJ2-1; 14 bases are a match to TRBD2. The sequencing sample was made of naive CD8+ T cells sorted from blood. The CDR3 nucleotides are TGTGCCAGCAGTTTGGGGACTAGCGGGAGTTCTGAGCAGTTCTTC. It is translated as CASSLGTSGSSEQFF.